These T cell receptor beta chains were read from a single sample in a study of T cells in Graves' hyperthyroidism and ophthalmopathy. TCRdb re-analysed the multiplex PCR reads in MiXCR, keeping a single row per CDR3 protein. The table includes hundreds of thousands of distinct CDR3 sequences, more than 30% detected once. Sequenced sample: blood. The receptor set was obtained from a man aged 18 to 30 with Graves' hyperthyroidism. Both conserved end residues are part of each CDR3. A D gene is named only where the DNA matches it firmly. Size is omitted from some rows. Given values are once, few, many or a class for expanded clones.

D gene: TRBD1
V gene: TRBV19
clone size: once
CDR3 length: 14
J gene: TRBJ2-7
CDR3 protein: CATSQGTGYTEQYF
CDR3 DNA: TGTGCCACCAGCCAAGGGACAGGGTATACCGAGCAGTACTTC

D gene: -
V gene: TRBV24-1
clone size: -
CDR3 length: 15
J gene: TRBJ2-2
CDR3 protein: CASSYGGPGTGELFF
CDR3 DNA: TGTGCCAGCAGTTATGGTGGGCCGGGCACCGGGGAGCTGTTTTTT

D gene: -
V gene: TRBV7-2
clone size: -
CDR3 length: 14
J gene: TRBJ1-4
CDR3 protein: CASSETPPNEKLFF
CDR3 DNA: TGTGCCAGCAGCGAGACGCCACCGAATGAAAAACTGTTTTTT

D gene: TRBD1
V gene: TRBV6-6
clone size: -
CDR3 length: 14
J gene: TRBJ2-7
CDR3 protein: CASRSTGASYEQHF
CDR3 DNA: TGTGCCAGCAGATCCACAGGGGCATCCTACGAGCAGCACTTC

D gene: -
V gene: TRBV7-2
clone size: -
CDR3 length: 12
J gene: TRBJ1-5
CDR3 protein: CASSLGASAQHF
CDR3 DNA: TGTGCCAGCAGCTTAGGGGCTAGCGCCCAGCATTTT

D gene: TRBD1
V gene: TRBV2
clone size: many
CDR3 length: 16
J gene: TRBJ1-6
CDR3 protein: CASRDRTGAGSSPLHF
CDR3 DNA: TGTGCCAGCAGGGATCGGACAGGGGCAGGAAGTTCACCCCTCCACTTT

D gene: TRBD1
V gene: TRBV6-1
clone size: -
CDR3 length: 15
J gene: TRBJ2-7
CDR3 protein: CASRPSGQVFHEQYF
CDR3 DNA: TGTGCCAGCAGACCCTCCGGACAGGTTTTCCACGAGCAGTACTTC

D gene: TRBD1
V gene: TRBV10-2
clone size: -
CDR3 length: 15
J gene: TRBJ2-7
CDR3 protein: CASSDQTGVPYEQYF
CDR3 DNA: TGCGCCAGCAGTGACCAGACAGGGGTTCCCTACGAGCAGTACTTC

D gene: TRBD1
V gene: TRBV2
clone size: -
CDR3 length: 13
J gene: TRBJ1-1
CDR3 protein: CASSTGQGGPTFF
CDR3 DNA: TGTGCCAGCAGTACGGGACAGGGAGGGCCTACTTTCTTT

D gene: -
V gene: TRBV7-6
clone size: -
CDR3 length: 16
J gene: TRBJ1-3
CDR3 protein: CASSLSPPGEGSTIYF
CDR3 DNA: TGTGCCAGCAGCTTATCTCCGCCTGGGGAGGGAAGCACCATATATTTT

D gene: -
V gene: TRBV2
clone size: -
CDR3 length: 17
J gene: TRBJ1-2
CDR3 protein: CASSEARAAETNYGYTF
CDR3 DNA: TGTGCCAGCAGTGAAGCGCGTGCAGCCGAAACTAACTATGGCTACACCTTC

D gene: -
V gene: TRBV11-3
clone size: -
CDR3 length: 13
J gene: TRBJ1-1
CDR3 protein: CASRRTESTEAFF
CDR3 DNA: TGTGCCAGCAGGCGGACAGAGAGCACTGAAGCTTTCTTT

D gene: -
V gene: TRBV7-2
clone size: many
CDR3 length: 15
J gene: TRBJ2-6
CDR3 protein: CASSPGVTGANVLTF
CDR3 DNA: TGTGCCAGCAGTCCGGGAGTTACTGGGGCCAACGTCCTGACTTTC

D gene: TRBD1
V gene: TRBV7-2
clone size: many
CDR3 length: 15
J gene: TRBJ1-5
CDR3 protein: CASSLERGRNQPQHF
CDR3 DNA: TGTGCCAGCAGCTTAGAGAGGGGGCGAAATCAGCCCCAGCATTTT

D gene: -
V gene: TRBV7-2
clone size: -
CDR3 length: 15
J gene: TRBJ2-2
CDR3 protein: CASSPRYPNTGELFF
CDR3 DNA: TGTGCCAGCAGCCCGAGGTATCCGAACACCGGGGAGCTGTTTTTT

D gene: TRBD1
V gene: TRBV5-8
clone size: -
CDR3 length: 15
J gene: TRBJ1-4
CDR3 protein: CASSTGQGINEKLFF
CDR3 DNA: TGTGCCAGCAGCACCGGACAGGGGATTAATGAAAAACTGTTTTTT

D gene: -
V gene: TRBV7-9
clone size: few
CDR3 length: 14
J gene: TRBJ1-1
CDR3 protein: CASSVRFWNTEAFF
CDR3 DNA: TGTGCCAGCAGCGTCCGATTCTGGAACACTGAAGCTTTCTTT

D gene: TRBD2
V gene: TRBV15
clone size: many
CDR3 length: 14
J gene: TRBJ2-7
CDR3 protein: CATSKTSIGYEQYF
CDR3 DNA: TGTGCCACCAGCAAGACTAGCATCGGCTACGAGCAGTACTTC

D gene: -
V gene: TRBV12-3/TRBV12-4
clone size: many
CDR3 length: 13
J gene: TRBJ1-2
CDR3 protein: CASSSSAVYGYTF
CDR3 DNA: TGTGCCAGCAGTTCCTCCGCCGTCTATGGCTACACCTTC

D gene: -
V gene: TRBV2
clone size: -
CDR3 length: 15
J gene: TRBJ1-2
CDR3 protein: CASSPERGQSYGYTF
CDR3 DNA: TGCGCCAGCAGCCCGGAGAGAGGACAGTCCTATGGCTACACCTTC

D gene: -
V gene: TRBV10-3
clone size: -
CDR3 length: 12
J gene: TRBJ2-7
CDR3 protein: CATVRLDHEQYF
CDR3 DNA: TGTGCTACAGTCAGACTTGACCACGAGCAGTACTTC

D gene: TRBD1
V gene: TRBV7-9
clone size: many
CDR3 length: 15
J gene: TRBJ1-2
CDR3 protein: CASSSLGQGDYGYTF
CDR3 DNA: TGTGCCAGCAGTTCATTGGGACAGGGTGACTATGGCTACACCTTC

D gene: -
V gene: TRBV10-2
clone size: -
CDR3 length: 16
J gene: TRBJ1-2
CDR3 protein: CASSQDPLAGKNGYTF
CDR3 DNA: TGCGCCAGCAGCCAAGATCCCCTGGCAGGGAAGAACGGCTACACCTTC

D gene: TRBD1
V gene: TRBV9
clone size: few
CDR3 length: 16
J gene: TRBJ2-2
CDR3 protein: CASSATGTGVAGELFF
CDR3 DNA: TGTGCCAGCAGCGCAACCGGGACAGGGGTGGCCGGGGAGCTGTTTTTT

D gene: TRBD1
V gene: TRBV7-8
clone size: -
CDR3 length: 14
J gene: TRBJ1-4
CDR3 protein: CASSFGTGAEKLFF
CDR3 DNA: TGTGCCAGCAGCTTCGGGACAGGGGCGGAAAAACTGTTTTTT

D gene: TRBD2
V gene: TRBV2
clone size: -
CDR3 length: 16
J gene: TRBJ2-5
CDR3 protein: CASGEASGAVGETQYF
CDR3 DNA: TGTGCCAGCGGTGAGGCTAGCGGGGCGGTAGGAGAGACCCAGTACTTC

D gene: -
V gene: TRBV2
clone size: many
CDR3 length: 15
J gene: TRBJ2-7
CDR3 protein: CASSEGVSGTYEQYF
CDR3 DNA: TGTGCCAGCAGTGAAGGCGTCAGCGGAACGTACGAGCAGTACTTC

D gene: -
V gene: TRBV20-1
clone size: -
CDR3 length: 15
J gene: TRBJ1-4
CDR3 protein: CSARAYRSSGEKLFF
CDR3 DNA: TGCAGTGCTAGAGCATACCGTAGTTCAGGTGAAAAACTGTTTTTT

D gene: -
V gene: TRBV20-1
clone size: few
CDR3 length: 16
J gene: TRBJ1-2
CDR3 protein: CSARDWSGRGVYGYTF
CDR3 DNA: TGCAGTGCTAGAGATTGGTCCGGCAGGGGCGTCTATGGCTACACCTTC

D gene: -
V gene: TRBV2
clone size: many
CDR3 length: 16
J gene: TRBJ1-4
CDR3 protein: CASSWDGTATNEKLFF
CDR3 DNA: TGTGCCAGCAGTTGGGACGGAACTGCAACTAATGAAAAACTGTTTTTT

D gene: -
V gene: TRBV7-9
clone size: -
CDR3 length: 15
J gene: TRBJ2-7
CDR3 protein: CASSPSGRDTSEQYF
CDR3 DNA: TGTGCCAGCAGCCCATCAGGGAGGGACACCTCCGAGCAGTACTTC

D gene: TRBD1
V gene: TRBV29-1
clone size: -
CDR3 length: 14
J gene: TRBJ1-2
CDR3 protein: CSVGVQGGIYGYTF
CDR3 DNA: TGCAGCGTTGGAGTACAGGGGGGAATCTATGGCTACACCTTC

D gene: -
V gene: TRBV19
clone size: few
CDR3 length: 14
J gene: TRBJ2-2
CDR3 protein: CASSGGPFTGELFF
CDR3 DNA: TGTGCCAGTAGTGGGGGACCGTTCACCGGGGAGCTGTTTTTT

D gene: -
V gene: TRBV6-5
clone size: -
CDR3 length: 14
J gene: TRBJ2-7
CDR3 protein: CASSSIDIAYEQYF
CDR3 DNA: TGTGCCAGCAGTTCCATTGACATAGCATACGAGCAGTACTTC

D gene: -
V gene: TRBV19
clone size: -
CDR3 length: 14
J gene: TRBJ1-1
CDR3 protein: CASTLMSGNTEAFF
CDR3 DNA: TGTGCCAGTACCCTCATGTCAGGTAACACTGAAGCTTTCTTT

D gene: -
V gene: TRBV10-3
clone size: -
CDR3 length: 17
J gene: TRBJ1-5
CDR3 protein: CAISGFDPLISDQPQHF
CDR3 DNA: TGTGCCATCAGTGGTTTCGATCCACTCATTAGCGATCAGCCCCAGCATTTT